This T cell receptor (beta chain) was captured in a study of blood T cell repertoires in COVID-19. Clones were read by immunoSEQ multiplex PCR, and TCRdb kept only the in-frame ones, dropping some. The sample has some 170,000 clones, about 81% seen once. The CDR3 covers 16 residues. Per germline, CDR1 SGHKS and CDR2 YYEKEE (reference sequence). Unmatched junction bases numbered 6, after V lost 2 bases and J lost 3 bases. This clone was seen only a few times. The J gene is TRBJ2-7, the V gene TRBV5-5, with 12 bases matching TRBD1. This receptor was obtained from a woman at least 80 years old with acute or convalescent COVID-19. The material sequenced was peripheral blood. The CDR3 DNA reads TGTGCCAGCAGCTTAGGGGGACAGGGGGCTATCTACGAGCAGTACTTC. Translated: CASSLGGQGAIYEQYF.